The 14 T cell receptor beta chains listed next were all sequenced from one sample in a study of blood T cell repertoires in COVID-19. Clones were sequenced by immunoSEQ multiplex PCR, and TCRdb holds only the in-frame ones, with some missing. The table has a few hundred thousand clones, approximately 89% seen once. Input material: PBMCs or T cells enriched from blood (not recorded which). The receptors originated from an older woman who had recovered from COVID-19.

This clone was seen a single time. The chain uses TRBV9 and TRBJ1-4; a weak D match, TRBD1 (6 bases). Germline CDR1 is SGDLS and CDR2 is YYNGEE. The CDR3 loop spans 15 amino acids. V was shortened by 2 bases and J by 8 bases, with 16 bases between the two germline ends. This chain's CDR3 is CASSVQTGAGEKLFF. CDR3 coding DNA: TGTGCCAGCAGCGTCCAGACAGGAGCGGGGGAAAAACTGTTTTTT.

By frequency in the sample, this clone is medium-sized. The chain is built from TRBV28 and TRBJ2-3; D remains unclear. Germline CDR1 reads MDHEN; CDR2 reads SYDVKM. The CDR3 covers 13 residues. Trimming took off 7 bases at V and 3 bases at J, with 11 bases between the two ends. CDR3 sequence reads: CASNLSGTDTQYF. CDR3 nucleotides: TGTGCCAGCAACCTCTCCGGGACAGATACGCAGTATTTT.

V usage is TRBV11-1 and J usage is TRBJ2-1; D unresolved. The germline CDR1 and CDR2 sequences are SGHAT and FQDESV (reference sequence). V was cut by 5 bases and J by 10 bases, with 9 bases left in between. The CDR3 totals 11 residues. In DNA form, the CDR3 reads TGTGCCAGCAGCCCTGCAAGCGAGCAGTTCTTC. It is translated as CASSPASEQFF.

This chain joins TRBV19 and TRBJ2-3, with a weak D call TRBD2 (6 bases). In germline, CDR1 is LNHDA, CDR2 SQIVND (reference sequence). The V end lost 4 bases, the J end lost 3 bases, and 17 bases lay between the germline ends. The CDR3 is 16 amino acids. CDR3 amino acids: CASSSGTTRNTDTQYF. As DNA, the CDR3 is TGTGCCAGTAGTAGCGGGACGACGAGGAATACAGATACGCAGTATTTT. Complete variable domain (other parts from reference TRBV19 and TRBJ2-3): DGGITQSPKYLFRKEGQNVTLSCEQNLNHDAMYWYRQDPGQGLRLIYYSQIVNDFQKGDIAEGYSVSREKKESFPLTVTSAQKNPTAFYLCASSSGTTRNTDTQYFGPGTRLTVL.

J is TRBJ1-6 and V is TRBV28; 7 bases align to TRBD1. CDR1 and CDR2 (germline): MDHEN, SYDVKM. With 2 bases clipped from V and 10 bases from J, the junction kept 2 bases outside the gene matches. The CDR3 runs to 13 residues. The CDR3 DNA reads as TGTGCCAGCAGTTTAACAGGGGACTCACCCCTCCACTTT. It codes for CASSLTGDSPLHF.

The gene calls are TRBV2 and TRBJ1-6, with D uncertain. The CDR3 consists of 15 residues. Trimming left V 6 bases short and J 9 bases short, with 18 bases between. Germline V gene data show CDR1 as SNHLY and CDR2 as FYNNEI. The CDR3 coding sequence is TGTGCCAGCAGCGGCGGAGTGGCGCAAGGTTCACCCCTCCACTTT. Translating it yields CASSGGVAQGSPLHF.

The genes are TRBV7-9 and TRBJ1-1; D not certain. The germline CDR1 and CDR2 sequences are SEHNR and FQNEAQ (reference sequence). CDR3 length: 11 residues. The ends were cut back, 5 bases at V and 5 bases at J, with 6 bases in the middle. In DNA, the CDR3 is TGTGCCAGCAGCGCAACTACTGAAGCTTTCTTT. Translation gives CASSATTEAFF.

The rearrangement links TRBV2 to TRBJ2-3; D might be TRBD1 (5 bases). The CDR3 has 13 residues. Trimming cost V 7 bases and J 6 bases, with 14 bases left between them. Per the germline V gene, CDR1 is SNHLY and CDR2 is FYNNEI. DNA of the CDR3: TGTGCCAGCAACTGGAGCTACAGGGATACGCAGTATTTT. Translation: CASNWSYRDTQYF.

The J gene is TRBJ1-2, the V gene TRBV5-1; 10 bases agree with TRBD1. CDR1 is SGHRS, CDR2 YFSETQ, per germline. V shed 3 bases and J 4 bases; nucleotides not matched to a gene: 6. This CDR3 has 15 residues. The CDR3 protein is CASSSSGTGAYGYTF. The CDR3 DNA is TGCGCCAGCAGCTCCTCCGGGACAGGGGCCTATGGCTACACCTTC.

The genes are TRBV5-6 and TRBJ2-7; TRBD1 aligns across 9 bases. The junction had 5 bases not matched to a gene; V was cut back by 3 bases and J by 4 bases. The CDR3 is 14 residues long. Germline V gene data show CDR1 as SGHDT and CDR2 as YYEEEE. CDR3 in DNA: TGTGCCAGCAGCTGGGGGACAGGGAGGTACGAGCAGTACTTC. This translates into CASSWGTGRYEQYF.

The chain links TRBV7-3 to TRBJ1-1, with a tentative D call TRBD1 (5 bases). The CDR3 is 14 residues long. The V gene's germline CDR1 is SGHTA and CDR2 FQGTGA. Trimming took 5 bases from V and 4 from J, leaving 14 bases between them. CDR3 loop: CASSRGGATTEAFF. For the CDR3, the DNA is TGTGCCAGCAGCCGGGGCGGGGCGACCACTGAAGCTTTCTTT.

This clone appeared a single time. The chain couples TRBV18 to TRBJ2-1, with 9 bases that match TRBD2. The germline CDR1 and CDR2 sequences are KGHSH and LQKENI. J was trimmed by 11 bases and V by 6 bases; bases with no gene match: 11. CDR3 size: 14 residues. CDR3 DNA: TGTGCCAGCTCTTCTAGCGGGACAACAATCAAGCAGTTCTTC. This encodes CASSSSGTTIKQFF.

The chain employs TRBV5-1 and TRBJ1-2; 10 bases agree with TRBD1. The CDR3 is 16 amino acids. Germline lookup yields CDR1 SGHRS and CDR2 YFSETQ. V gave up 1 base and J gave up 5 bases; unmatched junction bases: 8. CDR3 loop: CASSLTGTGVEYGYTF. The CDR3 region has the DNA TGCGCCAGCAGCTTGACCGGGACAGGGGTAGAATATGGCTACACCTTC.

The chain combines TRBV5-1 with TRBJ2-3; 8 nucleotides line up with TRBD2. The ends lost 5 bases at V and 4 bases at J; junction bases unmatched: 6. The CDR3 is 14 residues long. From germline, CDR1 is SGHRS and CDR2 YFSETQ. The CDR3 spells CASRSGREADTQYF. In DNA, the CDR3 is TGCGCCAGCAGATCGGGGCGGGAGGCAGATACGCAGTATTTT.